The 2 T cell receptor beta chains reported below all come from one sample, sequenced in a study of radiotherapy plus CTLA-4 blockade in lung cancer. Clones were sequenced by immunoSEQ multiplex PCR, and TCRdb holds only the in-frame ones, with some missing. Of roughly 86,000 clones listed, under 85% were seen once; the top ten hold around 0.76%. The sequences come from peripheral blood, collected from a patient treated with radiotherapy plus ipilimumab. These receptors came from a human donor with non-small cell lung cancer who had stable disease on radiotherapy plus ipilimumab.

The genes are TRBV30 and TRBJ1-3, with D uncertain. V was trimmed by 3 bases and J by 0 bases, leaving 15 bases between them. The length of the CDR3 is 16 residues. From germline, CDR1 is GTSNPN and CDR2 SVGIG (reference sequence). CDR3 nucleotides: TGTGCCTGGAGCCTCGGGCCTACCTTCTCTGGAAACACCATATATTTT. As protein: CAWSLGPTFSGNTIYF.

The chain joins TRBV6-1 to TRBJ1-2, with D unclear. V shed 5 bases and J shed 2 bases, with 12 bases lying between them. CDR1 and CDR2 (germline): MNHNS, SASEGT. This CDR3 region has 14 residues. In nucleotides, the CDR3 is TGTGCCAGCAGTTCCGAGGCGGCAAACTATGGCTACACCTTC. Its translation: CASSSEAANYGYTF.